The next 2 T cell receptor beta chains were all read from a single sample in a study of vaccination effects on CD4 cells after COVID-19. No antigen has been assigned to these receptors. Pools of viral peptides were used by the ViraFEST assay to expand antigen-specific CD4+ T cells ahead of sequencing. Subsequent to approximately 9 days of culture, CD4+ T cells were isolated. It was two doses of either the BNT162b2 or mRNA-1273 vaccine that participants received. Sequenced by immunoSEQ multiplex PCR; TCRdb stores in-frame clones only, minus some. The table shows about 72,000 clones, with around 81% occurring only once. The input for sequencing was CD4+ T cells from PBMCs cultured with HCoV-229E spike peptides, taken after COVID-19 vaccination. Every receptor here comes from a human donor who received a COVID-19 vaccine.

The V gene is TRBV3-1 (or the pseudogene TRBV3-2), the J gene TRBJ2-6; D unclear. This CDR3 is 17 amino acids long. CDR1 is LGHDT and CDR2 is YNNKEL in the germline V gene (reference sequence). V lost 4 bases, J lost 4 bases, and 17 bases lay in between. The CDR3 protein is CASSRYSTSAGANVLTF. CDR3 coding DNA: TGTGCCAGCAGCCGGTACAGTACATCCGCCGGGGCCAACGTCCTGACTTTC.

This clone is a singleton in its sample. The chain has TRBV10-3 and TRBJ1-5; 7 positions agree with TRBD1. The CDR3 consists of 14 residues. CDR1 and CDR2 from the germline V gene are ENHRY and SYGVKD. V lost 6 bases to trimming and J lost 6 bases; unmatched junction nucleotides: 8. The CDR3 is CAISGQAGGQPQHF. In nucleotides, the CDR3 is TGTGCCATCAGCGGACAGGCAGGGGGTCAGCCCCAGCATTTT.